One and the same sample provided the 12 T cell receptor beta chains below, sequenced in a study of shared T cell receptors in the human thymus. Data came from immunoSEQ multiplex PCR; TCRdb stores just in-frame clones and leaves some out. The sample has more than 550,000 clones; approximately 85% are singletons. Separately, the same data were catalogued under a study of human thymus T cells.

The sequenced material came from thymocytes. Receptors were obtained from a girl under two years old with a congenital heart defect.

The gene calls are TRBV14 and TRBJ1-2; 9 bases are a match to TRBD1. The CDR3 is 15 amino acids. V was clipped by 1 base and J by 6 bases; unmatched bases: 6. Germline V gene lookup returns CDR1 SGHDN and CDR2 FVKESK. The DNA for the CDR3 is TGTGCCAGCAGCCAAGGGGGACAGGGCTTCGATGGCTACACCTTC. Translating it yields CASSQGGQGFDGYTF.

The chain couples TRBV7-9 to TRBJ2-2, with TRBD1 matching over 9 bases. The CDR3 sequence is 16 residues long. From germline, CDR1 is SEHNR and CDR2 FQNEAQ (reference sequence). The V segment lost 2 bases and the J segment 2 bases; nucleotides outside the gene matches: 3. The CDR3 sequence: CASSLSTGGNTGELFF. The CDR3 nucleotides read TGTGCCAGCAGCTTATCAACAGGGGGCAACACCGGGGAGCTGTTTTTT. Supplemented by reference TRBV7-9 and TRBJ2-2, the full variable domain reads DTGVSQNPRHKITKRGQNVTFRCDPISEHNRLYWYRQTLGQGPEFLTYFQNEAQLEKSRLLSDRFSAERPKGSFSTLEIQRTEQGDSAMYLCASSLSTGGNTGELFFGEGSRLTVL.

The chain recombines TRBV7-9 with TRBJ2-7; D perhaps matches TRBD2 (6 bases). The CDR3 has 15 residues. Trimming took 5 bases from V and 3 from J, leaving 17 bases between them. Germline V gene data show CDR1 as SEHNR and CDR2 as FQNEAQ (reference sequence). The CDR3 region is CASSPLAGTVYEQYF. The CDR3 DNA reads TGTGCCAGCAGCCCCTTGGCGGGAACCGTCTACGAGCAGTACTTC.

The chain has TRBV30 and TRBJ1-3; TRBD1 agrees at 7 bases. Germline trimming cut 3 bases from V and 0 bases from J; bases unmatched to any gene: 5. Germline V CDR1 and CDR2: GTSNPN, SVGIG (reference sequence). The length of the CDR3 is 15 residues. Here the CDR3 DNA reads TGTGCCTGGAGACCCGACAGGGACTCTGGAAACACCATATATTTT. Protein product: CAWRPDRDSGNTIYF.

This clone has only one observation. The chain recombines TRBV2 with TRBJ1-1, with D possibly matching TRBD1 (6 bases). Between the trimmed V and J ends, which lost 6 bases and 8 bases, there was a span of 10 bases. The CDR3 is 11 amino acids. The germline V gene encodes CDR1 SNHLY and CDR2 FYNNEI. This CDR3 is CASRIGQEAFF. The DNA of the CDR3 is TGTGCCAGCAGGATCGGACAGGAAGCTTTCTTT.

The chain has TRBV11-2 and TRBJ2-5; 9 nucleotides match TRBD2. The germline CDR1 and CDR2 sequences are SGHAT and FQNNGV. V lost 0 bases and J lost 2; bases outside the gene matches: 7. The CDR3 runs 17 residues. DNA of the CDR3: TGTGCCAGCAGCTTAGATTTATTAGCGGGGGAACAAGAGACCCAGTACTTC. Translated: CASSLDLLAGEQETQYF.

The rearrangement uses TRBV10-2 and TRBJ2-1; a possible D gene is TRBD1 (6 bases). Germline loops: CDR1 WSHSY, CDR2 SAAADI. V shed 6 bases and J shed 6 bases, with 24 bases lying between them. The CDR3 sequence is 17 residues long. CDR3 bases: TGCGCCAGCAGCGATCTTGAGGACAGCCCATTGGCCAATGAGCAGTTCTTC. It translates to CASSDLEDSPLANEQFF.

The chain carries TRBV11-2 and TRBJ2-1; 8 nucleotides align to TRBD1. This CDR3 contains 15 residues. V was pared by 5 bases and J by 2 bases, with 5 bases of the junction left unmatched. CDR1 is SGHAT and CDR2 is FQNNGV in the germline V gene. The CDR3 coding sequence is TGTGCCAGCAGCCCGGACAGGGACACCTACAATGAGCAGTTCTTC. It specifies CASSPDRDTYNEQFF.

The CDR3 spells CASRSLGGYTF. Written as DNA, the CDR3 is TGTGCCAGCAGATCACTTGGTGGCTACACCTTC. The rearrangement links TRBV28 to TRBJ1-2; D not certain. The CDR3 contains 11 residues. V gave up 6 bases and J gave up 7 bases, with 9 bases separating them. Germline V gives CDR1 MDHEN, CDR2 SYDVKM.

The J gene is TRBJ2-7, the V gene TRBV7-9, with 10 bases fitting TRBD1. The CDR3 extends over 18 amino acids. Trimming at V came to 6 bases and at J to 4 bases, leaving 18 bases not matched to a gene. CDR1 is SEHNR and CDR2 is FQNEAQ in the germline V gene (reference sequence). DNA for the CDR3: TGTGCCAGCAGTCCTAACACCTCTTCTCGGGACAGGGGATACGAGCAGTACTTC. Its protein is CASSPNTSSRDRGYEQYF.

With regard to this clone: Within the sample, other DNA sequences also encode this same CDR3. The CDR3 reads CASSVGPGDGYTF. CDR3 DNA sequence: TGTGCCAGCAGCGTAGGTCCAGGTGATGGCTACACCTTC. The chain has TRBV9 and TRBJ1-2; D gene uncertain. The germline V and J ends were trimmed by 0 bases and 6 bases, with 9 bases remaining between them. Germline CDR1 is SGDLS and CDR2 is YYNGEE. There are 13 residues in the CDR3.

This chain joins TRBV9 and TRBJ2-3; 14 bases line up with TRBD2. Unmatched junction bases numbered 11, after V lost 4 bases and J lost 1 base. The CDR3 is 19 amino acids. The germline V gene encodes CDR1 SGDLS and CDR2 YYNGEE. CDR3 bases: TGTGCCAGCAGCCTTCGATTAGGACTAGCGGGGGGACGCACAGATACGCAGTATTTT. Its protein is CASSLRLGLAGGRTDTQYF.